This passage covers 25 T cell receptor beta chains from one sample sequenced in a study of T cell responses to AZD1222 COVID-19 vaccine. The data were produced by immunoSEQ multiplex PCR, yet TCRdb's version contains in-frame clones alone and is incomplete. This sample carries 200,000 or so clones, more than 80% of them seen once, and the ten largest clones take under 8%. The sequencing here drew on peripheral blood, taken on day 0 of AZD1222 vaccination. These TCRs come from an adult in good health.

This chain links TRBV3-1 (or the pseudogene TRBV3-2) with TRBJ1-6; 7 nucleotides align to TRBD1. V trimming: 4 bases; J trimming: 7 bases; junction bases outside the gene matches: 10. CDR3 length equals 16 residues. Looked up from germline, CDR1 is LGHDT and CDR2 is YNNKEL (reference sequence). The CDR3 nucleotides are TGTGCCAGCAGCCTACGTCGGACAGGAGAGAATTCACCCCTCCACTTT. Amino acid sequence: CASSLRRTGENSPLHF.

CDR3 DNA sequence: TGTGCCAGCAGCTTCGATGCGGGGACAGGGAGAGAGACCCAGTACTTC. It is translated as CASSFDAGTGRETQYF. The gene calls are TRBV11-2 and TRBJ2-5, with 9 bases fitting TRBD1. The germline CDR1 and CDR2 sequences are SGHAT and FQNNGV. CDR3 length equals 16 residues. J lost 4 bases, V lost 3 bases, and 9 bases had no gene match. The variable domain in full, with the rest retrieved from reference TRBV11-2 and TRBJ2-5, is EAGVAQSPRYKIIEKRQSVAFWCNPISGHATLYWYQQILGQGPKLLIQFQNNGVVDDSQLPKDRFSAERLKGVDSTLKIQPAKLEDSAVYLCASSFDAGTGRETQYFGPGTRLLVL.

This clone was counted ten times or more. This chain connects TRBV19 to TRBJ2-5; no reliable D call. Trimming removed 5 bases from V and 6 bases from J, with 16 bases in between. CDR3 length equals 14 residues. The germline CDR1 and CDR2 sequences are LNHDA and SQIVND (reference sequence). The CDR3 spells CASSPGHMSKTQYF. The CDR3 DNA reads as TGTGCCAGTAGTCCGGGCCATATGAGTAAGACCCAGTACTTC.

The chain is built from TRBV15 and TRBJ2-1; D remains ambiguous. V lost 0 bases and J 5 bases, leaving 5 bases between the germline ends. From germline, CDR1 is LNHNV and CDR2 YYDKDF (reference sequence). This CDR3 is 13 amino acids long. The CDR3 sequence is CATSREQHNEQFF. In DNA, the CDR3 is TGTGCCACCAGCAGAGAACAGCACAATGAGCAGTTCTTC.

The rearrangement joins TRBV19 to TRBJ1-1; D gene unclear. In germline, CDR1 is LNHDA, CDR2 SQIVND (reference sequence). V was pared by 5 bases and J by 2 bases, with 9 bases between. The CDR3 sequence is 13 residues long. The CDR3, as DNA: TGTGCCAGTAGTGAGACCTTAAACACTGAAGCTTTCTTT. It is translated as CASSETLNTEAFF.

The rearrangement uses TRBV20-1 and TRBJ1-2, with D tentatively TRBD1 (6 bases). The CDR3 length is 11 residues. Germline V gene sequence: CDR1 DFQATT, CDR2 SNEGSKA (reference sequence). V was trimmed by 7 bases and J by 2 bases, leaving 8 bases between them. The CDR3 region is CSGTENYGYTF. For the CDR3, the DNA is TGCAGTGGGACAGAAAACTATGGCTACACCTTC.

This chain connects TRBV28 to TRBJ2-2; unclear D gene. This CDR3 comprises 15 residues. Trimming took off 2 bases at V and 1 base at J, with 8 bases between the two ends. Germline V gene data show CDR1 as MDHEN and CDR2 as SYDVKM. The CDR3 sequence is CASSLDQRNTGELFF. The CDR3 DNA is TGTGCCAGCAGTTTAGACCAGCGGAACACCGGGGAGCTGTTTTTT.

The chain joins TRBV2 to TRBJ2-5; D not resolved. Germline values: CDR1 SNHLY, CDR2 FYNNEI. The V end lost 8 bases, the J end lost 2 bases, and 9 bases lay between the germline ends. The CDR3 totals 12 residues. CDR3 sequence: CASRTDQETQYF. The CDR3 nucleotides read TGTGCCAGCCGCACGGATCAAGAGACCCAGTACTTC.

This clone showed up just once. The chain combines TRBV6-2 or TRBV6-3 with TRBJ1-1, with D possibly matching TRBD1 (6 bases). The CDR3 is made up of 15 amino acids. The V and J ends lost 5 bases and 0 bases respectively, with 13 bases between them. Germline V gene data show CDR1 as MNHEY and CDR2 as SVGEGT. CDR3 region: CASSMHRDVNTEAFF. The CDR3, as DNA: TGTGCCAGCAGTATGCACAGGGATGTGAACACTGAAGCTTTCTTT.

The J gene is TRBJ1-3, the V gene TRBV18; D call uncertain. The CDR3 has 16 amino acids. The germline CDR1 and CDR2 sequences are KGHSH and LQKENI. The V gene lost 3 bases and the J gene lost 3 bases, with 15 bases spanning the gap. As DNA, the CDR3 is TGTGCCAGCTCACCCCGGGCGGCGGGTCTTGGAAACACCATATATTTT. Protein: CASSPRAAGLGNTIYF.

The chain joins TRBV5-5 to TRBJ1-5, with a possible D match to TRBD1 (5 bases). Germline CDR1 reads SGHKS; CDR2 reads YYEKEE (reference sequence). The CDR3 length is 14 residues. Trimming stripped 4 bases from V and 3 bases from J, with 11 bases between. CDR3 sequence: CASSPGGPNQPQHF. The CDR3 DNA follows: TGTGCCAGCAGCCCCGGGGGACCCAATCAGCCCCAGCATTTT.

V is TRBV6-1 and J is TRBJ1-2, with 8 bases that match TRBD1. Germline CDR1 is MNHNS and CDR2 is SASEGT. The CDR3 contains 15 residues. The ends lost 0 bases at V and 7 bases at J; junction bases unmatched: 7. The CDR3, as DNA: TGTGCCAGCAGTGAAGCGATGGCAGGGGGCTTTGGCTACACCTTC. Translating it yields CASSEAMAGGFGYTF.

The V gene is TRBV30, the J gene TRBJ1-2; a weak D match, TRBD1 (5 bases). CDR1 and CDR2 (germline): GTSNPN, SVGIG (reference sequence). The CDR3 consists of 12 residues. Trimming pared 6 bases from V and 5 bases from J, leaving 13 bases between. The CDR3 coding sequence is TGTGCCTGCCCGACAGCCCTATATGGCTACACCTTC. Translating it yields CACPTALYGYTF.

This chain uses TRBV18 with TRBJ1-3; D is unclear. Germline CDR1 is KGHSH and CDR2 is LQKENI. CDR3 size: 17 residues. V gave up 0 bases and J gave up 5 bases, with 17 bases separating them. The CDR3 region is CASSPPLLASDRNTIYF. CDR3 nucleotides: TGTGCCAGCTCACCACCGCTACTGGCCTCTGATCGAAACACCATATATTTT.

The chain links TRBV6-1 to TRBJ2-7; TRBD2 is a possible D gene (6 bases). CDR1 MNHNS and CDR2 SASEGT come from the germline V gene. The CDR3 runs 14 residues. Trimming stripped 2 bases from V and 4 bases from J, with 12 bases between. DNA of the CDR3: TGTGCCAGCAGTGAATCGGAGGGCGGATACGAGCAGTACTTC. It yields the protein CASSESEGGYEQYF.

This clone occurred once. This chain links TRBV6-2 or TRBV6-3 with TRBJ2-7, with TRBD2 matching over 8 bases. Per the germline V gene, CDR1 is MNHEY and CDR2 is SVGEGT. J lost 4 bases, V lost 4 bases, and 9 bases had no gene match. CDR3 length equals 15 residues. This CDR3 reads CASSSRAGGPYEQYF. As DNA, the CDR3 is TGTGCCAGCAGTTCCCGGGCGGGAGGACCATACGAGCAGTACTTC.

The gene calls are TRBV29-1 and TRBJ2-1; D is unclear. The V end was cut by 5 bases, the J end by 6 bases, with 8 bases between. Germline V lookup: CDR1 SQVTM, CDR2 ANQGSEA. The CDR3 is made up of 11 amino acids. The CDR3 region is CSVTISNEQFF. The CDR3 coding sequence is TGCAGCGTTACAATTTCCAATGAGCAGTTCTTC.

The CDR3 region is CASSVSTGDSYEQYF. DNA for the CDR3: TGTGCCAGCAGCGTATCCACAGGAGACTCCTACGAGCAGTACTTC. This chain joins TRBV9 and TRBJ2-7; the D gene is possibly TRBD1 (5 bases). Germline V gives CDR1 SGDLS, CDR2 YYNGEE. This CDR3 spans 15 amino acids. The V gene lost 1 base and the J gene lost 0 bases, with 11 bases spanning the gap.

This rearrangement joins TRBV11-2 to TRBJ1-5, with D perhaps TRBD1 (5 bases). The germline V and J ends were trimmed by 5 bases and 2 bases, with 13 bases remaining between them. Germline V CDR1 and CDR2: SGHAT, FQNNGV. This CDR3 is built from 15 residues. CDR3 nucleotide sequence: TGTGCCAGCAGCGTCCAGGGTTTCGGCAATCAGCCCCAGCATTTT. Translated, it gives CASSVQGFGNQPQHF.

V usage is TRBV5-4 and J usage is TRBJ2-2; 10 nucleotides align to TRBD2. V shed 3 bases, J shed 2 bases, and the junction held 10 bases outside the gene matches. Germline V lookup: CDR1 SGHNT, CDR2 YYREEE (reference sequence). The length of the CDR3 is 18 residues. The CDR3 loop is CASSYSLSSGGNTGELFF. DNA of the CDR3: TGTGCCAGCAGCTATTCTCTATCTAGCGGGGGAAACACCGGGGAGCTGTTTTTT.

This clone has just one count. The genes are TRBV5-8 and TRBJ1-5; tentative D call: TRBD1 (5 bases). The CDR3 is made up of 14 amino acids. V was pared by 7 bases and J by 2 bases, with 13 bases between. Germline CDR1 is SGHTS and CDR2 is YDEGEE. Here the CDR3 DNA reads TGTGCCAGCCTGAGGGGTAAAGGCAATCAGCCCCAGCATTTT. It yields the protein CASLRGKGNQPQHF.

This chain joins TRBV10-1 and TRBJ1-6; 7 bases are a match to TRBD1. The CDR3 sequence is 15 residues long. CDR1 is WNHNN and CDR2 is SYGVQD in the germline V gene (reference sequence). V gave up 9 bases and J gave up 4 bases; unmatched junction bases: 9. Here the CDR3 reads CARNRGFLYNSPLHF. The CDR3 DNA follows: TGCGCCAGAAACAGGGGTTTTCTTTATAATTCACCCCTCCACTTT.

The chain uses TRBV7-2 and TRBJ2-3; 7 positions agree with TRBD1. CDR1 is SGHTA, CDR2 FQGNSA, per germline. The CDR3 contains 19 residues. With V trimmed by 6 bases and J by 4 bases, 22 bases remained unmatched. The DNA for the CDR3 is TGTGCCAGCAGGTTGCACTACCGCATCGACAGGGTTGGTCCAGATACGCAGTATTTT. It yields the protein CASRLHYRIDRVGPDTQYF.

This chain joins TRBV4-3 and TRBJ2-1; TRBD2 aligns across 9 bases. This CDR3 contains 16 residues. Germline V gene data show CDR1 as LGHNA and CDR2 as YSLEER. Trimming took 1 base from V and 5 from J; bases not matched to a gene: 6. The CDR3 DNA reads as TGCGCCAGCAGCCAAGGACTAGCGGAGAGAAACAATGAGCAGTTCTTC. Translated: CASSQGLAERNNEQFF.

This clone was seen a single time. The sample contains more than one DNA sequence encoding this CDR3. The chain links TRBV5-1 to TRBJ1-6; possibly TRBD1 for D (6 bases). From germline, CDR1 is SGHRS and CDR2 YFSETQ. The CDR3 length is 14 residues. V dropped 2 bases and J dropped 4 bases, with 7 bases sitting between them. The CDR3: CASSLQGYNSPLHF. The DNA of the CDR3 is TGCGCCAGCAGCTTACAGGGATATAATTCACCCCTCCACTTT.